This T cell receptor (beta chain) was identified during a study of a mutant IDH1 vaccine in newly diagnosed glioma. With regard to this clone: Its antigen is unknown.

Stated time point: week 23, last vaccination. Every single dose of the vaccine, 300 ug of mutant IDH1 20-mer peptide, came with topical imiquimod. Germline V gene data show CDR1 as SEHNR and CDR2 as FQNEAQ (reference sequence). The V end lost 5 bases, the J end lost 8 bases, and 9 bases lay between the germline ends. This CDR3 spans 11 amino acids. Study results and limitations: Vaccine-induced responses were seen in 93.3% of patients, spanning several MHC alleles.

This table comes from immunoSEQ multiplex PCR, and its TCRdb copy is limited to in-frame clones, with some not included. This table holds tens of thousands of clones, more than 70% found once. This chain links TRBV7-9 with TRBJ1-1, with D possibly being TRBD1 (5 bases). The TCR originated in a woman aged 18-30 years with glioma. Specimen: PBMCs, collected from a glioma patient whose treatment included an IDH1 peptide vaccine. This CDR3 is CASSPGTEAFF. CDR3 bases: TGTGCCAGCAGCCCAGGGACCGAAGCTTTCTTT.